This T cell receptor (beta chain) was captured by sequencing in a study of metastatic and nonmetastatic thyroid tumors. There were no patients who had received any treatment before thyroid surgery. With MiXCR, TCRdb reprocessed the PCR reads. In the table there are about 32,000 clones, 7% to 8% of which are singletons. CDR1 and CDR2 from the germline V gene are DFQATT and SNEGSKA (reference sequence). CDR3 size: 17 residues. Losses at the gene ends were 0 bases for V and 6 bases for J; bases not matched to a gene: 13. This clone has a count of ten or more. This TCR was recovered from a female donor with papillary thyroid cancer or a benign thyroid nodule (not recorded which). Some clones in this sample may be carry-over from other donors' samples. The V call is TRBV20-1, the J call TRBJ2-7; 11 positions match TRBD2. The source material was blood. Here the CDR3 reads CSARDPVAGGNKAEQYF. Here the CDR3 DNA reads TGCAGTGCTAGAGATCCCGTAGCGGGAGGGAATAAGGCCGAGCAGTACTTC.